Sequencing of this T cell receptor beta chain was carried out in a study of OX40 agonist ivuxolimab in advanced cancers. Study-wide context: Those enrolled were roughly 85% male, with a mean age of approximately 60 years and ages from roughly 20 to 90. Having had anti-PD-1, anti-PD-L1 or anti-CTLA-4 therapy before was allowed, and under 50% had some.

The CDR3 is 15 residues long. Germline CDR1 MNHEY, CDR2 SMNVEV (reference sequence). The junction had 4 bases not matched to a gene; V was cut back by 4 bases and J by 3 bases. Only in-frame clones appear in the TCRdb table, and some are missing; sequencing was by immunoSEQ multiplex PCR. The table has approximately 40,000 clones, roughly 80% seen once. Study results and caveats: Blood T cells, both CD4+ and CD8+, expanded clonally by week 6 at 0.1 to 3.0 mg/kg. Expanded clones tended on average to be more numerous among CD8+ T cells than CD4+.

Details on this clone: Its antigen remains unidentified.

The material sequenced was CD4+ or CD8+ T cells sorted from blood, taken in a trial of the OX40 agonist ivuxolimab. The TCR was taken from an adult with an advanced solid tumor such as melanoma, head and neck, liver or kidney cancer. The chain employs TRBV27 and TRBJ2-1, with 9 bases identical to TRBD2. The CDR3 reads CASSSSGGLYNEQFF. CDR3 DNA sequence: TGTGCCAGCAGTTCGAGCGGGGGGCTCTACAATGAGCAGTTCTTC.